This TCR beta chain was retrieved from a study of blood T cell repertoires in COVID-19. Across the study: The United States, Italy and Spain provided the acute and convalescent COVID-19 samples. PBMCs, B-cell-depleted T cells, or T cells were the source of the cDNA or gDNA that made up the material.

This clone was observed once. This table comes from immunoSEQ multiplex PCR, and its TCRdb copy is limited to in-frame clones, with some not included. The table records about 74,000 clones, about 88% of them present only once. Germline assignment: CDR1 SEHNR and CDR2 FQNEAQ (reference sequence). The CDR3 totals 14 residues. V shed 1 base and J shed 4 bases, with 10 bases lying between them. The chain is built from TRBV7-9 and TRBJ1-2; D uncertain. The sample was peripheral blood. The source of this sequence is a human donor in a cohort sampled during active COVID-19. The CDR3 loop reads CASSLVAGPYGYTF. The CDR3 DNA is TGTGCCAGCAGCTTAGTCGCAGGCCCCTATGGCTACACCTTC.